These 31 T cell receptor beta chains originate from one sample sequenced in a study of human T cells and chemical hapten exposure. In TCRdb, the RACE reads were re-called with MiXCR into one record per CDR3 protein. The data hold about 84,000 distinct CDR3 sequences, with 9.5% to 13% observed a single time. Stated time point: patch test 2, 6 weeks after DPC sensitization. Sample treatment: therapeutic diphenylcyclopropenone sensitization with weekly scalp DPC. Sample: whole blood, taken in connection with sensitization to the hapten diphenylcyclopropenone (DPC). Source of these receptors: a woman aged 25 to 39 with alopecia areata. Some clones in this sample may be carry-over from other donors' samples.

The chain links TRBV29-1 to TRBJ2-3; no clear D gene. V was trimmed by 7 bases and J by 1 base, leaving 15 bases between them. Per the germline V gene, CDR1 is SQVTM and CDR2 is ANQGSEA. The CDR3 is 14 residues long. The CDR3 loop is CSGERPEGTDTQYF. The CDR3 DNA reads TGCAGCGGAGAGAGACCCGAGGGCACAGATACGCAGTATTTT.

This chain links TRBV19 with TRBJ1-5, with a weak D call TRBD1 (6 bases). This CDR3 is built from 14 residues. Trimming shortened V by 6 bases and J by 7 bases, and 16 bases separated the two germline ends. Germline V lookup: CDR1 LNHDA, CDR2 SQIVND (reference sequence). CDR3 protein: CASSQGHSGQPQHF. In DNA, the CDR3 is TGTGCCAGTAGCCAGGGACATTCGGGGCAGCCCCAGCATTTT.

The gene calls are TRBV29-1 and TRBJ2-7, with 10 bases fitting TRBD2. V shed 5 bases, J shed 5 bases, and the junction held 9 bases outside the gene matches. CDR1 is SQVTM, CDR2 ANQGSEA, per germline. This CDR3 is built from 14 residues. The CDR3 loop reads CSVWGASGSNEQYF. The DNA for the CDR3 is TGCAGCGTTTGGGGGGCTAGCGGGAGCAACGAGCAGTACTTC.

This clonotype showed up many times. The chain combines TRBV19 with TRBJ1-3; D remains ambiguous. V lost 6 bases and J lost 0, with 9 bases in between. The CDR3 runs to 14 residues. CDR1 and CDR2 from the germline V gene are LNHDA and SQIVND (reference sequence). The CDR3 nucleotides read TGTGCCAGTAGCCTCGGTCACTCTGGAAACACCATATATTTT. Translation: CASSLGHSGNTIYF.

This clonotype was seen many times. V gene TRBV4-3 combines with J gene TRBJ1-6; 9 positions match TRBD1. Trimming at V came to 4 bases and at J to 14 bases, leaving 9 bases not matched to a gene. Germline V CDR1 and CDR2: LGHNA, YSLEER. This CDR3 has 14 residues. The CDR3, as DNA: TGCGCCAGCAGCCGAGGGACAGGGCCTCCATCCCTCCACTTT. It translates to CASSRGTGPPSLHF.

V is TRBV5-1 and J is TRBJ2-3; D is ambiguous. The CDR3 contains 14 residues. From germline, CDR1 is SGHRS and CDR2 YFSETQ. Trimming left V 0 bases short and J 4 bases short, with 9 bases between. The CDR3 sequence: CASSLENPADTQYF. CDR3 DNA sequence: TGCGCCAGCAGCTTGGAAAACCCGGCAGATACGCAGTATTTT.

There are many counts of this clonotype. The DNA for the CDR3 is TGTGCCAGCAGCCGGGACACACCATACCAAGAGACCCAGTACTTC. This encodes CASSRDTPYQETQYF. The rearrangement links TRBV12-3 or TRBV12-4 to TRBJ2-5; tentative D call: TRBD1 (6 bases). The CDR3 is 15 amino acids. V was shortened by 6 bases and J by 0 bases, with 14 bases between the two germline ends.

This clonotype was observed at least ten times. This rearrangement joins TRBV6-5 to TRBJ1-2, with D uncertain. V dropped 10 bases and J dropped 1 base, with 13 bases sitting between them. CDR3 length: 13 residues. The V gene's germline CDR1 is MNHEY and CDR2 SVGAGI. This CDR3 is CATSPDRNYGYTF. CDR3 nucleotide sequence: TGTGCCACCAGCCCGGACCGTAACTATGGCTACACCTTC.

Notes on this clonotype: A clone one base away is much larger, so this may be a read error. The CDR3 does not end in the conserved phenylalanine or tryptophan, so this is likely a read error. V usage is TRBV20-1 and J usage is TRBJ2-7; D is unclear. The CDR3 extends over 12 amino acids. V dropped 3 bases and J dropped 0 bases, with 6 bases sitting between them. Per germline, CDR1 DFQATT and CDR2 SNEGSKA (reference sequence). CDR3 nucleotide sequence: TGCAGTGCTAGGGAAGACTCCTACGAGCAGTACTCC. Translating gives CSAREDSYEQYS.

This chain links TRBV7-3 with TRBJ2-1, with D unresolved. Germline CDR1 and CDR2: SGHTA and FQGTGA. Trimming took 0 bases from V and 12 from J, leaving 21 bases between them. This CDR3 region has 16 residues. The CDR3 loop is CASSLTGVGSPSVQFF. The DNA for the CDR3 is TGTGCCAGCAGCTTAACAGGTGTCGGTTCCCCATCCGTGCAGTTCTTC. Supplemented by reference TRBV7-3 and TRBJ2-1, the full variable domain reads GAGVSQTPSNKVTEKGKYVELRCDPISGHTALYWYRQSLGQGPEFLIYFQGTGAADDSGLPNDRFFAVRPEGSVSTLKIQRTERGDSAVYLCASSLTGVGSPSVQFFGPGTRLTVL.

This clonotype was seen a few times. The V and J genes are TRBV6-6 and TRBJ1-2; weak D call: TRBD1 (6 bases). CDR1 and CDR2 (germline): MNHNY, SVGAGI (reference sequence). Trimming cost V 4 bases and J 6 bases, with 9 bases left between them. This CDR3 has 12 residues. The CDR3 bases are TGTGCCAGCAGTTGGACAGTAAATGGCTACACCTTC. Encoded protein: CASSWTVNGYTF.

Worth noting for this clonotype: A much larger clone lies one base from this, so it may be a read error. V is TRBV20-1 and J is TRBJ2-7; 8 bases are a match to TRBD2. The assigned J gene may be wrong: the sequence end matches TRBJ2-1 better. Germline V CDR1 and CDR2: DFQATT, SNEGSKA (reference sequence). This CDR3 spans 15 amino acids. The CDR3 here is CSARDDRGGAYEQFF. In DNA form, the CDR3 reads TGCAGTGCTAGAGATGATCGGGGGGGAGCCTACGAGCAGTTCTTC.

This clonotype appeared many times. The rearrangement links TRBV20-1 to TRBJ2-7, with 7 bases identical to TRBD2. CDR3 length: 12 amino acids. V lost 5 bases and J lost 3; bases outside the gene matches: 4. Germline loops: CDR1 DFQATT, CDR2 SNEGSKA (reference sequence). The CDR3 loop reads CSAARTSYEQYF. The DNA of the CDR3 is TGCAGTGCTGCCCGGACTAGCTACGAGCAGTACTTC.

This clonotype has a count of ten or more. The J gene is TRBJ2-3, the V gene TRBV28; D could derive from TRBD1 or TRBD2 (5 bases each). The V gene lost 1 base and the J gene lost 6 bases, with 14 bases spanning the gap. The CDR3 is 15 amino acids. Germline values: CDR1 MDHEN, CDR2 SYDVKM. This CDR3 is CASSLSGRLGDTQYF. Here the CDR3 DNA reads TGTGCCAGCAGTTTATCGGGACGGTTGGGGGATACGCAGTATTTT.

This clonotype was recorded a few times. This CDR3 reads CASSLSLAGNEQFF. DNA for the CDR3: TGTGCCAGCAGCTTATCGCTAGCGGGTAATGAGCAGTTCTTC. This chain connects TRBV7-2 to TRBJ2-1, with 8 bases matching TRBD2. V trimming: 2 bases; J trimming: 7 bases; junction bases outside the gene matches: 4. The CDR3 spans 14 residues. The germline gives CDR1 SGHTA, CDR2 FQGNSA.

This clonotype was recorded many times. This chain connects TRBV10-3 to TRBJ1-1; D possibly corresponds to TRBD1 (5 bases). Germline V gene lookup returns CDR1 ENHRY and CDR2 SYGVKD. This CDR3 comprises 16 residues. The V gene lost 0 bases and the J gene lost 4 bases, with 15 bases spanning the gap. The CDR3 coding sequence is TGTGCCATCAGTGAGTCAGTTGAGGGGAGGGGCACTGAAGCTTTCTTT. This gives the protein CAISESVEGRGTEAFF.

This clonotype was detected ten times or more. The rearrangement joins TRBV20-1 to TRBJ1-2; maybe TRBD1 (6 bases). Per the germline V gene, CDR1 is DFQATT and CDR2 is SNEGSKA (reference sequence). CDR3 length: 16 amino acids. V lost 1 base to trimming and J lost 3 bases, with 18 bases between them. As DNA, the CDR3 is TGCAGTGCTAGAGGCCGACTCGACAGGACTCACTATGGCTACACCTTC. Translated: CSARGRLDRTHYGYTF.

This clonotype was seen many times. DNA of the CDR3: TGTGCAAGTCGCTTAAAGAAGGTGGTTCAAACTAACTATGGCTACACCTTC. As protein: CASRLKKVVQTNYGYTF. The chain links TRBV12-2 to TRBJ1-2. TRBV12-2 is termed a pseudogene. The CDR3 covers 17 residues.

This clonotype was detected many times. This chain uses TRBV19 with TRBJ2-2; D unresolved. The CDR3 extends over 13 amino acids. Germline V gene lookup returns CDR1 LNHDA and CDR2 SQIVND (reference sequence). With 4 bases removed from V and 6 bases from J, the gap between germline ends came to 9 bases. In nucleotides, the CDR3 is TGTGCCAGTAGTACCCGCGGCGCCGGGGAGCTGTTTTTT. The encoded protein is CASSTRGAGELFF.

A few counts support this clonotype. The chain has TRBV28 and TRBJ2-1; no clear D gene. The CDR3 consists of 12 residues. Trimming shortened V by 5 bases and J by 4 bases, and 6 bases separated the two germline ends. Germline CDR1 reads MDHEN; CDR2 reads SYDVKM. CDR3 residues: CASSPAYNEQFF. In DNA, the CDR3 is TGTGCCAGCAGTCCAGCGTACAATGAGCAGTTCTTC.

In its sample, this clonotype was seen a few times. The chain has TRBV3-1 and TRBJ2-7; D gene unclear. V gave up 0 bases and J gave up 7 bases, with 7 bases separating them. The CDR3 contains 12 residues. CDR1 LGHDT and CDR2 YNNKEL come from the germline V gene (reference sequence). The CDR3 loop reads CASSQDLAEQYF. The CDR3 region has the DNA TGTGCCAGCAGCCAAGATTTGGCAGAGCAGTACTTC.

This clonotype was seen repeatedly, ten times or more. The rearrangement links TRBV29-1 to TRBJ2-3; no clear D. Trimming shortened V by 6 bases and J by 0 bases, and 7 bases separated the two germline ends. The CDR3 is 12 residues long. Germline V gives CDR1 SQVTM, CDR2 ANQGSEA. Written as DNA, the CDR3 is TGCAGCGTCCCACTGAGCACAGATACGCAGTATTTT. Protein sequence: CSVPLSTDTQYF.

The table lists this clonotype with many counts. The rearrangement links TRBV6-5 to TRBJ2-7; possibly TRBD1 for D (6 bases). The CDR3 has 15 amino acids. The V gene lost 0 bases and the J gene lost 5 bases, with 14 bases spanning the gap. From germline, CDR1 is MNHEY and CDR2 SVGAGI. CDR3 protein: CASSYSNRALDEQYF. CDR3 in DNA: TGTGCCAGCAGTTACTCGAACAGGGCTTTGGACGAGCAGTACTTC.

This clonotype was counted ten times or more. V usage is TRBV20-1 and J usage is TRBJ1-4; D perhaps matches TRBD1 (5 bases). Trimming shortened V by 3 bases and J by 7 bases, and 12 bases separated the two germline ends. The germline CDR1 and CDR2 sequences are DFQATT and SNEGSKA (reference sequence). The CDR3 sequence is 13 residues long. The CDR3 nucleotides are TGCAGTGCTAGGGTAGGGGCTAGTGAAAAACTGTTTTTT. It translates to CSARVGASEKLFF.

This clonotype was recorded at least ten times. The CDR3 region is CASSQGGTGVDTQYF. The CDR3 region has the DNA TGTGCCAGCAGCCAGGGCGGGACAGGGGTAGATACGCAGTATTTT. The gene calls are TRBV4-2 and TRBJ2-3; 10 bases map to TRBD1. The CDR3 covers 15 residues. The germline gives CDR1 LGHNA, CDR2 YNFKEQ. V was clipped by 3 bases and J by 5 bases; unmatched bases: 5.

This clonotype was picked up many times. This CDR3 reads CASKPTGGSASPLHF. Written as DNA, the CDR3 is TGCGCCAGCAAACCAACAGGGGGATCAGCTTCACCCCTCCACTTT. The rearrangement links TRBV5-1 to TRBJ1-6, with 8 nucleotides matching TRBD1. Trimming removed 6 bases from V and 9 bases from J; junction bases left unmatched: 11. The CDR3 runs to 15 residues. Germline-derived CDR1 and CDR2 are SGHRS and YFSETQ.

The table lists this clonotype with many counts. The chain couples TRBV20-1 to TRBJ1-5; no firm D call. The CDR3 totals 12 residues. Trimming stripped 3 bases from V and 6 bases from J, with 9 bases between. Germline CDR1 is DFQATT and CDR2 is SNEGSKA (reference sequence). CDR3 bases: TGCAGTGCTAGTCCAGGCAGTCAGCCCCAGCATTTT. Its translation: CSASPGSQPQHF.

V and J are TRBV5-1 and TRBJ1-6; 8 bases fit TRBD1. The CDR3 spans 18 residues. Germline V gene lookup returns CDR1 SGHRS and CDR2 YFSETQ. The V gene end was trimmed by 3 bases and the J gene end by 0 bases; junction bases not matched to a gene: 8. CDR3 nucleotides: TGCGCCAGCAGCTCCGGACAGGGAATGAGCTCCTATAATTCACCCCTCCACTTT. Residues: CASSSGQGMSSYNSPLHF.

Ten or more counts support this clonotype. J is TRBJ2-2 and V is TRBV29-1; D ambiguous. The CDR3 covers 12 residues. V lost 3 bases, J lost 5 bases, and 7 bases lay in between. CDR1 SQVTM and CDR2 ANQGSEA come from the germline V gene. CDR3: CSVDFPTGELFF. In nucleotides, the CDR3 is TGCAGCGTTGACTTCCCGACCGGGGAGCTGTTTTTT.

The V and J genes are TRBV20-1 and TRBJ2-7; 9 bases map to TRBD2. V lost 1 base, J lost 6 bases, and 7 bases stayed unmatched. The CDR3 contains 14 residues. Looked up from germline, CDR1 is DFQATT and CDR2 is SNEGSKA (reference sequence). CDR3 nucleotides: TGCAGTGCTAGAGTTGGTAGCGGGAGAGGCGAGCAGTACTTC. Translation: CSARVGSGRGEQYF.

This clonotype was counted a few times. The genes are TRBV11-2 and TRBJ1-3, with unresolved D. The CDR3 sequence is 13 residues long. Germline CDR1 reads SGHAT; CDR2 reads FQNNGV. V gave up 2 bases and J gave up 4 bases, with 6 bases separating them. CDR3 sequence (DNA): TGTGCCAGCAGCTTAATAGAAGGAAACACCATATATTTT. Translation gives CASSLIEGNTIYF. Filled out from reference TRBV11-2 and TRBJ1-3, the complete variable domain reads EAGVAQSPRYKIIEKRQSVAFWCNPISGHATLYWYQQILGQGPKLLIQFQNNGVVDDSQLPKDRFSAERLKGVDSTLKIQPAKLEDSAVYLCASSLIEGNTIYFGEGSWLTVV.